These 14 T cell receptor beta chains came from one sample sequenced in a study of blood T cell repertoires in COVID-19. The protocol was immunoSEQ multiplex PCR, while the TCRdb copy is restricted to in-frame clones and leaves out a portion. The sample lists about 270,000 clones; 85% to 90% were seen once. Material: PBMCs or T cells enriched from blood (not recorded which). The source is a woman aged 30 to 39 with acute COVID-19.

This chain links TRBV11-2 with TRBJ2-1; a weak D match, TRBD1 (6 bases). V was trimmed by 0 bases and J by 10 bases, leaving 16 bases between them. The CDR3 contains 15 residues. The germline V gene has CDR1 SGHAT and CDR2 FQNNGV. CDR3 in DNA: TGTGCCAGCAGCTTAGACCCAAGTAACAGGGACGAGCAGTTCTTC. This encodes CASSLDPSNRDEQFF.

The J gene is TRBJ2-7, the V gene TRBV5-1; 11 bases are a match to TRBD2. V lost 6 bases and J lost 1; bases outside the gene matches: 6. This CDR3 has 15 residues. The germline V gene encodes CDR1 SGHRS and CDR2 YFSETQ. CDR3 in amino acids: CASTFGTSGSYEQYF. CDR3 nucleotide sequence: TGCGCCAGCACCTTCGGGACTAGCGGTTCCTACGAGCAGTACTTC.

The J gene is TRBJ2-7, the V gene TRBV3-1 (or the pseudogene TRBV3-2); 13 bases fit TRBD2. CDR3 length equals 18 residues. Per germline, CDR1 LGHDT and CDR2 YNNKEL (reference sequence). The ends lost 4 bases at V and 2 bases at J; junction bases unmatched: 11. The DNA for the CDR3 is TGTGCCAGCAGCCGAGGGACTAGCGGGATCAGTAGGGCCTACGAGCAGTACTTC. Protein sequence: CASSRGTSGISRAYEQYF.

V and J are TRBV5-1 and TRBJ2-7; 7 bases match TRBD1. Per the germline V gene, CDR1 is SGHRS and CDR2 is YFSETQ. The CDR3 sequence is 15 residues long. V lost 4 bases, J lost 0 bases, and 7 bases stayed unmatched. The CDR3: CASSVGTASSYEQYF. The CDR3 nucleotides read TGCGCCAGCAGCGTCGGGACAGCGAGCTCCTACGAGCAGTACTTC.

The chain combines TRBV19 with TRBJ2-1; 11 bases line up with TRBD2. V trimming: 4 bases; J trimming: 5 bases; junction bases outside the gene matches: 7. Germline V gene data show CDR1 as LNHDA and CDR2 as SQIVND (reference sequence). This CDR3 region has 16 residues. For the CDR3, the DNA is TGTGCCAGTAGTAGCCCTCTGGGACTAGCGGACAATGAGCAGTTCTTC. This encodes CASSSPLGLADNEQFF.

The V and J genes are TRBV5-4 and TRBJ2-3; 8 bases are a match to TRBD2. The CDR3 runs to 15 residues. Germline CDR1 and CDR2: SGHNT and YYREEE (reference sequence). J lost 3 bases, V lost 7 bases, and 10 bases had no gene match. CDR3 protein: CASGLKAGATDTQYF. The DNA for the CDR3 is TGTGCCAGCGGTCTCAAAGCGGGAGCGACAGATACGCAGTATTTT.

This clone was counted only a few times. As DNA, the CDR3 is TGTGCCAGCAGTCGGGACAGGACTTATAATTCACCCCTCCACTTT. Translation gives CASSRDRTYNSPLHF. The rearrangement links TRBV2 to TRBJ1-6; 8 positions match TRBD1. In germline, CDR1 is SNHLY, CDR2 FYNNEI. Losses at the gene ends were 5 bases for V and 4 bases for J; bases not matched to a gene: 4. CDR3 length: 15 residues.

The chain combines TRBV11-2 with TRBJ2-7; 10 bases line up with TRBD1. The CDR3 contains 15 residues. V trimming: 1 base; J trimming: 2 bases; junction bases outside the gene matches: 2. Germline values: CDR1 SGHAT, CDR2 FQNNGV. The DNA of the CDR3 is TGTGCCAGCAGCTTAGTCGACAGGGGGCCCTACGAGCAGTACTTC. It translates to CASSLVDRGPYEQYF.

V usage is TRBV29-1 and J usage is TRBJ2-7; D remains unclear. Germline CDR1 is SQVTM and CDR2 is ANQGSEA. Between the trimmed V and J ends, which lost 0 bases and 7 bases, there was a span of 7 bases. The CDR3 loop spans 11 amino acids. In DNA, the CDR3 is TGCAGCGTTGAAGATCTCGAGGAGCAGTACTTC. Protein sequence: CSVEDLEEQYF.

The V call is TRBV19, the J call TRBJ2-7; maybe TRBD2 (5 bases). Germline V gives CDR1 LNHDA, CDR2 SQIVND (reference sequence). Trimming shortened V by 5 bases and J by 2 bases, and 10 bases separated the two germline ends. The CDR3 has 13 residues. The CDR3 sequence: CASSPRTPYEQYF. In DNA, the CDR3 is TGTGCCAGTAGTCCAAGGACTCCCTACGAGCAGTACTTC.

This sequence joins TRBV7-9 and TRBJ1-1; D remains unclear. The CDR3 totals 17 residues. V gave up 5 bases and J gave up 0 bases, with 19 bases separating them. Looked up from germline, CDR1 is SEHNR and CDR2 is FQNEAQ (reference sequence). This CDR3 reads CASSPRVGAGMNTEAFF. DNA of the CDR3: TGTGCCAGCAGCCCCCGGGTGGGAGCGGGCATGAACACTGAAGCTTTCTTT.

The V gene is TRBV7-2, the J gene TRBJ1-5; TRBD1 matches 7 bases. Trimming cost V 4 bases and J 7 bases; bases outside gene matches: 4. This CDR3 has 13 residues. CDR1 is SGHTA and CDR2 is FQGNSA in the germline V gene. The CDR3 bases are TGTGCCAGCAGCTCCGACAGGGCGCAGCCCCAGCATTTT. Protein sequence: CASSSDRAQPQHF.

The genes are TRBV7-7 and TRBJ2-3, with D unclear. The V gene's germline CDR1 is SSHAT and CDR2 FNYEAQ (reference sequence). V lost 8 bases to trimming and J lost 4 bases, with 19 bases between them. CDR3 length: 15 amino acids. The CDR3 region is CASSPQRLVPDTQYF. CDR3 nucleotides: TGTGCCAGCTCCCCCCAGAGGTTAGTTCCAGATACGCAGTATTTT.

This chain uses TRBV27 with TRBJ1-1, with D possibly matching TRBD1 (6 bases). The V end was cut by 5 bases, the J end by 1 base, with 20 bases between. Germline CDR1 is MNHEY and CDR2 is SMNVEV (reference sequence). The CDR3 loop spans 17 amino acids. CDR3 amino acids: CASSPTLQGWGNTEAFF. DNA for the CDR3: TGTGCCAGCAGTCCGACCCTACAGGGTTGGGGGAACACTGAAGCTTTCTTT.